The 21 T cell receptor beta chains below were found in one sample sequenced in a study of human CD8 memory T cell subsets. TCR beta libraries were made by UMI-labeled 5' RACE. Using the 5' RACE reads, TCRdb records one entry per CDR3 protein without DNA. Here the sample table reports around 4,600 distinct CDR3 sequences. The sample was CD8+ T cells from PBMCs. All receptors come from a human donor in good health.

This clonotype is deemed large by its frequency. The chain recombines TRBV6-5 with TRBJ1-2. Germline V gene sequence: CDR1 MNHEY, CDR2 SVGAGI. The CDR3 covers 16 residues. CDR3 loop: CASSLTIDGEYYGYTF.

This chain uses TRBV7-9 with TRBJ2-2; TCRdb reports TRBD2, a call that lacks DNA to check it against. The CDR3 totals 15 residues. The germline CDR1 and CDR2 sequences are SEHNR and FQNEAQ (reference sequence). CDR3 residues: CASSGKPAGTGELFF.

The CDR3 sequence: CASSSLADQETQYF. The genes are TRBV5-4 and TRBJ2-5; TCRdb selects TRBD2, and the lack of DNA leaves this call unchecked. This CDR3 region has 14 residues. Germline values: CDR1 SGHNT, CDR2 YYREEE (reference sequence). Full variable domain (rest looked up from reference TRBV5-4 and TRBJ2-5): ETGVTQSPTHLIKTRGQQVTLRCSSQSGHNTVSWYQQALGQGPQFIFQYYREEENGRGNFPPRFSGLQFPNYSSELNVNALELDDSALYLCASSSLADQETQYFGPGTRLLVL.

Frequency places this clonotype as medium-sized. J is TRBJ1-1 and V is TRBV6-6. CDR1 and CDR2 (germline): MNHNY, SVGAGI (reference sequence). This CDR3 comprises 13 residues. CDR3 loop: CASQDGQNTEAFF.

The V gene is TRBV3-1, the J gene TRBJ1-5; without DNA, the TCRdb call of TRBD1 cannot be checked. Germline V CDR1 and CDR2: LGHDT, YNNKEL (reference sequence). This CDR3 region has 13 residues. CDR3: CASSRQRNQPQHF.

The V gene is TRBV12-3 or TRBV12-4, the J gene TRBJ2-3; TCRdb designates TRBD2, a call that cannot be tested without DNA. The length of the CDR3 is 14 residues. The CDR3 region is CASSGLISADTQYF.

The rearrangement uses TRBV12-3 or TRBV12-4 and TRBJ2-7; TCRdb proposes TRBD2, but this gene call is untestable without DNA. The CDR3 is made up of 14 amino acids. CDR3 amino acids: CASSLVGTSGEQYF.

The chain uses TRBV7-9 and TRBJ2-7; the TCRdb D gene call, TRBD2, has no DNA to confirm it. This CDR3 is 13 amino acids long. Germline V CDR1 and CDR2: SEHNR, FQNEAQ (reference sequence). The CDR3 region is CASSPTTAAQQYF. The full variable domain, in which reference TRBV7-9 and TRBJ2-7 provide the parts outside the CDR3, is DTGVSQNPRHKITKRGQNVTFRCDPISEHNRLYWYRQTLGQGPEFLTYFQNEAQLEKSRLLSDRFSAERPKGSFSTLEIQRTEQGDSAMYLCASSPTTAAQQYFGPGTRLTVT.

This clonotype is classed as medium-sized (0.01 to 0.1%) by frequency. The J gene is TRBJ2-7, the V gene TRBV12-3 or TRBV12-4. The CDR3 totals 13 residues. The CDR3 region is CASSLSRNYEQYF.

CDR3 sequence reads: CASTDIEGAYEQYF. The V gene is TRBV18, the J gene TRBJ2-7; the D call of TRBD1 rests on TCRdb alone, since no DNA is present to check it. Germline V lookup: CDR1 KGHSH, CDR2 LQKENI. This CDR3 spans 14 amino acids.

This clonotype is called medium-sized based on its frequency. The V gene is TRBV4-1, the J gene TRBJ2-6. The CDR3 runs to 16 residues. The V gene's germline CDR1 is MGHRA and CDR2 YSYEKL. Here the CDR3 reads CASSQEGSSGANVLTF.

The chain combines TRBV29-1 with TRBJ2-1; the D call from TCRdb, TRBD2, cannot be confirmed without DNA. CDR3 size: 14 residues. The germline V gene encodes CDR1 SQVTM and CDR2 ANQGSEA. The CDR3 loop reads CSEITGLAGNEQFF.

This chain links TRBV20-1 with TRBJ1-1. The CDR3 sequence is 13 residues long. Germline V gene lookup returns CDR1 DFQATT and CDR2 SNEGSKA (reference sequence). CDR3 residues: CSVRAGGDTEAFF.

The J gene is TRBJ2-1, the V gene TRBV5-6. CDR1 and CDR2 (germline): SGHDT, YYEEEE. CDR3 length equals 14 residues. The CDR3 region is CASSGYLDYNEQFF. Variable domain in full (rest from reference TRBV5-6 and TRBJ2-1): DAGVTQSPTHLIKTRGQQVTLRCSPKSGHDTVSWYQQALGQGPQFIFQYYEEEERQRGNFPDRFSGHQFPNYSSELNVNALLLGDSALYLCASSGYLDYNEQFFGPGTRLTVL.

The chain carries TRBV14 and TRBJ2-2. Germline V gives CDR1 SGHDN, CDR2 FVKESK. CDR3 length: 14 residues. The CDR3 sequence is CASSQDWDTGELFF.

This clonotype is identified as medium-sized from frequency. The J gene is TRBJ1-5, the V gene TRBV12-3 or TRBV12-4; TCRdb selects TRBD1, and the lack of DNA leaves this call unchecked. CDR3 size: 15 residues. CDR3 protein: CASSNQGGFNQPQHF.

In terms of frequency, this clonotype is medium-sized. The chain couples TRBV6-6 to TRBJ2-7. Looked up from germline, CDR1 is MNHNY and CDR2 is SVGAGI (reference sequence). There are 11 residues in the CDR3. The chain's CDR3 is CASSYWLEQYF.

This rearrangement joins TRBV19 to TRBJ2-7. The CDR3 is 13 amino acids. Germline CDR1 and CDR2: LNHDA and SQIVND (reference sequence). CDR3 sequence reads: CASSIYYSQEQYF. The entire variable domain, with the rest obtained from reference TRBV19 and TRBJ2-7, is as follows: DGGITQSPKYLFRKEGQNVTLSCEQNLNHDAMYWYRQDPGQGLRLIYYSQIVNDFQKGDIAEGYSVSREKKESFPLTVTSAQKNPTAFYLCASSIYYSQEQYFGPGTRLTVT.

The CDR3 region is CASNLGAFSYNEQFF. The chain recombines TRBV2 with TRBJ2-1; checking the TCRdb D call of TRBD2 is not possible without DNA. This CDR3 contains 15 residues. Germline V CDR1 and CDR2: SNHLY, FYNNEI.

This clonotype is identified as medium-sized (0.01 to 0.1%) from frequency. The chain links TRBV24-1 to TRBJ2-3; TCRdb selects TRBD1, and the lack of DNA leaves this call unchecked. The length of the CDR3 is 13 residues. Germline V gene lookup returns CDR1 KGHDR and CDR2 SFDVKD. CDR3 sequence: CATRGTNTDTQYF.

V is TRBV5-1 and J is TRBJ2-1; no DNA is available, so the TRBD2 call from TCRdb remains unchecked. Germline V lookup: CDR1 SGHRS, CDR2 YFSETQ. The CDR3 is 13 residues long. CDR3 loop: CASSGGSYNEQFF.